These 29 T cell receptor beta chains were sequenced from one sample in a study of cytomegalovirus exposure and HLA in healthy donors. Primers: 60 Vbeta forward and 13 Jbeta reverse. Some clones are missing from TCRdb's copy, which holds only in-frame ones; the method was immunoSEQ multiplex PCR. The sample includes over 75,000 clones, 80% to 90% seen only once; the top ten take roughly 5.3%. The sample comprised PBMCs. These receptors all come from a woman under 30 in good health and CMV-seropositive.

The rearrangement uses TRBV5-1 and TRBJ2-7; 13 bases fit TRBD2. J was trimmed by 7 bases and V by 0 bases; bases with no gene match: 7. The CDR3 loop spans 16 amino acids. Germline V CDR1 and CDR2: SGHRS, YFSETQ. The CDR3 loop is CASSLGGTSGTLEQYF. Here the CDR3 DNA reads TGCGCCAGCAGCTTGGGAGGGACTAGCGGGACCCTGGAGCAGTACTTC.

The chain couples TRBV4-1 to TRBJ1-1; D unresolved. Germline-derived CDR1 and CDR2 are MGHRA and YSYEKL. Trimming pared 1 base from V and 0 bases from J, leaving 9 bases between. The CDR3 has 15 amino acids. The CDR3 sequence is CASSQGTDMNTEAFF. CDR3 sequence (DNA): TGCGCCAGCAGCCAAGGAACAGACATGAACACTGAAGCTTTCTTT.

This chain uses TRBV27 with TRBJ1-4; no reliable D call. The CDR3 spans 16 residues. Trimming stripped 2 bases from V and 0 bases from J, with 10 bases between. CDR1 and CDR2 from the germline V gene are MNHEY and SMNVEV (reference sequence). CDR3 residues: CASSLTPVATNEKLFF. The DNA for the CDR3 is TGTGCCAGCAGTTTAACCCCAGTGGCAACTAATGAAAAACTGTTTTTT.

The J gene is TRBJ2-7, the V gene TRBV7-9; TRBD1 is a possible D gene (6 bases). From germline, CDR1 is SEHNR and CDR2 FQNEAQ (reference sequence). CDR3 size: 13 residues. Trimming left V 3 bases short and J 3 bases short, with 9 bases between. CDR3 in amino acids: CASSLDSRYEQYF. The CDR3 region has the DNA TGTGCCAGCAGCTTGGACAGCCGCTACGAGCAGTACTTC.

The chain combines TRBV9 with TRBJ1-4; the match to TRBD1 covers 8 bases. With V trimmed by 3 bases and J by 3 bases, 4 bases remained unmatched. There are 15 residues in the CDR3. Per germline, CDR1 SGDLS and CDR2 YYNGEE. CDR3 amino acids: CASSDGQGSNEKLFF. The CDR3 DNA is TGTGCCAGCAGCGATGGACAGGGCTCTAATGAAAAACTGTTTTTT. The whole variable domain, filled in from reference TRBV9 and TRBJ1-4, reads DSGVTQTPKHLITATGQRVTLRCSPRSGDLSVYWYQQSLDQGLQFLIQYYNGEERAKGNILERFSAQQFPDLHSELNLSSLELGDSALYFCASSDGQGSNEKLFFGSGTQLSVL.

The chain recombines TRBV20-1 with TRBJ1-2; TRBD1 aligns across 7 bases. CDR1 is DFQATT, CDR2 SNEGSKA, per germline (reference sequence). CDR3 length: 11 residues. Trimming removed 5 bases from V and 5 bases from J; junction bases left unmatched: 2. The CDR3 loop reads CSARQGYGYTF. CDR3 DNA sequence: TGCAGTGCTCGACAGGGTTATGGCTACACCTTC.

The chain employs TRBV6-5 and TRBJ1-4; 9 bases map to TRBD1. Germline-derived CDR1 and CDR2 are MNHEY and SVGAGI. This CDR3 region has 15 residues. J was trimmed by 5 bases and V by 5 bases; bases with no gene match: 6. Here the CDR3 reads CASSPTGGPNEKLFF. CDR3 nucleotide sequence: TGTGCCAGCAGTCCAACAGGGGGCCCGAATGAAAAACTGTTTTTT.

The chain employs TRBV5-5 and TRBJ2-5, with D uncertain. Trimming removed 0 bases at V and 2 bases at J, with 8 bases between. This CDR3 is 14 amino acids long. The germline V gene encodes CDR1 SGHKS and CDR2 YYEKEE (reference sequence). The CDR3 DNA follows: TGTGCCAGCAGCTTGGGTCGTCTTCAAGAGACCCAGTACTTC. It yields the protein CASSLGRLQETQYF.

The rearrangement links TRBV7-9 to TRBJ1-1; the match to TRBD1 covers 8 bases. Germline assignment: CDR1 SEHNR and CDR2 FQNEAQ (reference sequence). The CDR3 has 14 amino acids. Trimming removed 2 bases from V and 3 bases from J; junction bases left unmatched: 2. CDR3: CASSLTQGDTEAFF. CDR3 DNA: TGTGCCAGCAGCTTAACACAGGGGGACACTGAAGCTTTCTTT.

V is TRBV5-4 and J is TRBJ1-2, with 7 bases matching TRBD1. CDR3 size: 13 residues. Germline V CDR1 and CDR2: SGHNT, YYREEE (reference sequence). The V segment lost 5 bases and the J segment 3 bases; nucleotides outside the gene matches: 4. CDR3 in DNA: TGTGCCAGCAGACGGACAGGAGACTATGGCTACACCTTC. This gives the protein CASRRTGDYGYTF. Combining the CDR3 with reference TRBV5-4 and TRBJ1-2 gives the whole variable domain ETGVTQSPTHLIKTRGQQVTLRCSSQSGHNTVSWYQQALGQGPQFIFQYYREEENGRGNFPPRFSGLQFPNYSSELNVNALELDDSALYLCASRRTGDYGYTFGSGTRLTVV.

The chain recombines TRBV19 with TRBJ2-3; 7 bases match TRBD2. The V gene's germline CDR1 is LNHDA and CDR2 SQIVND (reference sequence). Germline trimming cut 1 base from V and 6 bases from J; bases unmatched to any gene: 13. This CDR3 is built from 17 residues. The CDR3 sequence is CASSIGKYGGNEDTQYF. CDR3 nucleotide sequence: TGTGCCAGTAGTATAGGGAAGTACGGGGGGAATGAGGATACGCAGTATTTT.

V and J are TRBV5-1 and TRBJ2-2; tentatively, D is TRBD1 (5 bases). The CDR3 sequence is 14 residues long. Trimming removed 0 bases from V and 5 bases from J, with 8 bases in between. Germline CDR1 is SGHRS and CDR2 is YFSETQ. This CDR3 reads CASSLGTITGELFF. The CDR3 DNA is TGCGCCAGCAGCTTGGGGACAATTACCGGGGAGCTGTTTTTT.

This clone has a handful of counts. The chain recombines TRBV5-1 with TRBJ2-1; tentative D call: TRBD2 (7 bases). This CDR3 is 17 amino acids long. The V gene lost 6 bases and the J gene lost 0 bases, with 19 bases spanning the gap. Germline CDR1 and CDR2: SGHRS and YFSETQ. In DNA form, the CDR3 reads TGCGCCAGCACAACCTTCAGGGGCGGGAGCTCCTACAATGAGCAGTTCTTC. Translating it yields CASTTFRGGSSYNEQFF.

The chain joins TRBV5-6 to TRBJ2-2, with a possible D match to TRBD1 (6 bases). V lost 3 bases and J lost 1, with 7 bases in between. This CDR3 spans 14 amino acids. Germline lookup yields CDR1 SGHDT and CDR2 YYEEEE. Here the CDR3 reads CASSSGQNTGELFF. CDR3 in DNA: TGTGCCAGCAGCTCGGGACAGAACACCGGGGAGCTGTTTTTT.

This chain uses TRBV5-1 with TRBJ1-1; TRBD1 aligns across 7 bases. V lost 7 bases and J lost 0; bases outside the gene matches: 6. This CDR3 contains 14 residues. Germline CDR1 is SGHRS and CDR2 is YFSETQ. CDR3 amino acids: CASARQGLNTEAFF. As DNA, the CDR3 is TGCGCCAGCGCGAGACAGGGATTGAACACTGAAGCTTTCTTT.

The CDR3 coding sequence is TGCGCCAGCCCTCGGGACAGGGGTAGGCGGGAGCCCCAGCATTTT. It specifies CASPRDRGRREPQHF. The genes are TRBV5-1 and TRBJ1-5; TRBD1 aligns across 10 bases. V lost 7 bases and J lost 8; bases outside the gene matches: 12. The CDR3 spans 15 residues. Germline CDR1 is SGHRS and CDR2 is YFSETQ.

This clone was found once. This chain joins TRBV5-1 and TRBJ2-3; TRBD1 agrees at 9 bases. Germline V gene data show CDR1 as SGHRS and CDR2 as YFSETQ. Losses at the gene ends were 2 bases for V and 0 bases for J; bases not matched to a gene: 4. CDR3 length equals 16 residues. The CDR3 DNA reads as TGCGCCAGCAGCTTAACAGGGGGCAGTAGCACAGATACGCAGTATTTT. Translated, it gives CASSLTGGSSTDTQYF.

This clone has only a few counts. This chain joins TRBV5-4 and TRBJ2-1, with unresolved D. Trimming removed 5 bases at V and 7 bases at J, with 7 bases between. The CDR3 extends over 11 amino acids. The germline V gene encodes CDR1 SGHNT and CDR2 YYREEE (reference sequence). CDR3 sequence reads: CASRSDNEQFF. The DNA of the CDR3 is TGTGCCAGCAGGAGTGATAATGAGCAGTTCTTC.

The genes are TRBV5-4 and TRBJ2-4, with 8 positions matching TRBD2. The V gene's germline CDR1 is SGHNT and CDR2 YYREEE (reference sequence). V trimming: 3 bases; J trimming: 1 base; junction bases outside the gene matches: 3. The CDR3 is 15 residues long. This CDR3 is CASSSRTSAKNIQYF. The CDR3 nucleotides read TGTGCCAGCAGCTCCCGGACTAGCGCCAAAAACATTCAGTACTTC.

The V and J genes are TRBV9 and TRBJ1-2, with 7 bases identical to TRBD1. Germline V CDR1 and CDR2: SGDLS, YYNGEE. V was pared by 0 bases and J by 4 bases, with 9 bases of the junction left unmatched. The CDR3 extends over 16 amino acids. The DNA for the CDR3 is TGTGCCAGCAGCGTAGGATCGGGACAGACTGGCTATGGCTACACCTTC. Protein product: CASSVGSGQTGYGYTF.

V and J are TRBV7-9 and TRBJ2-1; 11 bases map to TRBD2. After removal of 1 base from V and 14 bases from J, the junction contained 16 bases not matched to a gene. The CDR3 has 17 residues. CDR1 and CDR2 (germline): SEHNR, FQNEAQ (reference sequence). CDR3: CASSLVATSGGAREEFF. The CDR3, as DNA: TGTGCCAGCAGCTTAGTGGCCACTAGCGGGGGTGCTAGGGAAGAGTTCTTC.

This clone has only one observation. V is TRBV5-1 and J is TRBJ2-3; 10 positions agree with TRBD1. Per the germline V gene, CDR1 is SGHRS and CDR2 is YFSETQ. There are 14 residues in the CDR3. J lost 8 bases, V lost 8 bases, and 11 bases had no gene match. The DNA of the CDR3 is TGCGCCAGTACCGGGACAGGGGTCCACCCTACGCAGTATTTT. Translated, it gives CASTGTGVHPTQYF.

In its sample, this clone was seen once. The chain employs TRBV7-6 and TRBJ2-7, with a weak D call TRBD2 (6 bases). This CDR3 comprises 16 residues. The ends were cut back, 2 bases at V and 6 bases at J, with 20 bases in the middle. Per germline, CDR1 SGHVS and CDR2 FNYEAQ. CDR3 protein: CASSLLGRGTPSEQYF. Here the CDR3 DNA reads TGTGCCAGCAGCTTATTGGGGCGTGGGACTCCGTCCGAGCAGTACTTC.

This rearrangement joins TRBV7-9 to TRBJ2-5; D might be TRBD2 (5 bases). CDR3 length: 14 amino acids. V was clipped by 8 bases and J by 5 bases, with 18 bases between them. Germline loops: CDR1 SEHNR, CDR2 FQNEAQ (reference sequence). The CDR3: CASWADPTGETQYF. CDR3 bases: TGTGCCAGCTGGGCGGACCCGACGGGGGAGACCCAGTACTTC.

This chain connects TRBV28 to TRBJ1-5; the D is unclear. The CDR3 spans 11 residues. Germline values: CDR1 MDHEN, CDR2 SYDVKM. V gave up 5 bases and J gave up 4 bases, with 3 bases separating them. Here the CDR3 reads CASSVNQPQHF. The CDR3 region has the DNA TGTGCCAGCAGTGTAAATCAGCCCCAGCATTTT.

This clone was detected a few times. The genes are TRBV7-8 and TRBJ1-2; TRBD1 matches at 8 bases. The CDR3 contains 16 residues. CDR1 and CDR2 from the germline V gene are SGHVS and FQNEAQ. The V gene end was trimmed by 6 bases and the J gene end by 1 base; junction bases not matched to a gene: 10. The CDR3 region has the DNA TGTGCCAGCAGGGGTTACGGGACAGGAGATAACTATGGCTACACCTTC. This sequence encodes CASRGYGTGDNYGYTF.

This sequence joins TRBV29-1 and TRBJ1-1; D might be TRBD1 (6 bases). From germline, CDR1 is SQVTM and CDR2 ANQGSEA. The CDR3 totals 11 residues. V dropped 4 bases and J dropped 5 bases, with 8 bases sitting between them. The CDR3 DNA sequence: TGCAGCGTTGGGGGGCGAACTGAAGCTTTCTTT. This codes for CSVGGRTEAFF.

The chain uses TRBV10-2 and TRBJ2-5; the D gene is possibly TRBD1 (6 bases). V was cut by 6 bases and J by 5 bases, with 13 bases left in between. The CDR3 is 13 amino acids. CDR1 is WSHSY, CDR2 SAAADI, per germline. CDR3 sequence: CASRDSAKETQYF. The CDR3 bases are TGCGCCAGCAGGGACAGTGCCAAGGAGACCCAGTACTTC.

The chain uses TRBV7-9 and TRBJ1-4; D gene ambiguous. Germline V gene lookup returns CDR1 SEHNR and CDR2 FQNEAQ (reference sequence). The V gene lost 2 bases and the J gene lost 8 bases, with 15 bases spanning the gap. CDR3 length: 15 amino acids. Here the CDR3 reads CASSLSTQDREKLFF. DNA for the CDR3: TGTGCCAGCAGCTTATCAACCCAGGATAGGGAAAAACTGTTTTTT.